This TCR beta chain was sequenced in a study of blood T cells in healthy people across ages (dated by TCRdb to the mid-2010s). Background on the whole study: In model experiments, roughly one uniquely barcoded TCR beta cDNA molecule per two T cells was captured by template switching. Using deep sequencing normalized with unique cDNA molecular identifiers, the study measured how TCR beta repertoire diversity changes with age. Using the same blood draw, the study looked at two additional independent replicas of 1 million unique cDNA reads for two donors, one aged 18 to 30 and the other aged 80 or older. Donors of different ages were randomly distributed across sequencing lanes to avoid experimental bias. The donors were divided into four age groups: young (average roughly 17 years), middle-aged (about 40), aged (approximately 64) and long-lived (nearly 85).

Findings and caveats that apply to the study as a whole: The long-lived group showed more naive CD4+ T cells, fewer expanded clones and increased TCR diversity than the aged group, suggesting age selection. Because profiling used bulk unsorted PBMCs, naive and antigen-experienced compartments could not be compared conclusively. Because donor CMV infection status was unknown, age-related changes in expanded clonotypes were potentially confounded. Observed TCR beta diversity per million T cells fell roughly linearly with age, and a significant reduction was already apparent by age approximately 41. Total diversity estimates from one million sequenced T cells were considered lower bounds and underestimates. The percentage of naive T cells measured by flow cytometry correlated strongly with observed TCR beta diversity.

The 39 donors, aged about 6 to 95 years, were systemically healthy Caucasian individuals from Russia. Each donor gave about 11 milliliters of peripheral blood, drawn into EDTA-treated Vacutainer tubes. Ficoll-Paque density-gradient centrifugation was used to isolate PBMCs, with at least 6 million obtained per sample. Total RNA, at least 5 micrograms per sample, was extracted from PBMCs with Trizol reagent. For every donor, flow cytometry on a PBMC aliquot measured the percentage of naive CD45RAhigh/CD27high T cells. Receptor libraries were prepared by 5' RACE. Reads for this sample came from an Illumina HiSeq 2500. A second roughly 7 to 11 cycle PCR used a sample-barcoded 5' primer and a J-beta primer mix. A unique molecular identifier was introduced onto each TCR beta cDNA molecule by a template-switch 5' adaptor carrying 12 random nucleotides. Each sample yielded at least 2.5 million CDR3-containing paired-end reads. All of the RNA was converted into first-strand cDNA using the Mint cDNA synthesis kit, with a TRBC-specific oligonucleotide serving as the primer. Following uracil-DNA glycosylase treatment, a first 18-cycle PCR with universal primers M1SS and BC2_uni_R was performed on all cDNA. The original methods were these. For normalization, 1 million high-quality reads were randomly selected from each sample, with every read carrying a distinct molecular identifier. Instead of being binned into consensus sequences, reads that shared molecular identifiers were thrown out. MiTCR, set to a Q25 quality threshold and the strictest error-elimination algorithm, was used for CDR3 identification, clonotype clustering and error correction. Lower-bound total TCR beta diversity was estimated with a nonparametric unseen species model using Euler transformation. In-frame beta chains were kept once TCRdb had trimmed the public reads at Q25 with fastp and called clones with MiXCR. Duplicate CDR3 protein sequences are folded into a single record with the most common DNA and genes. TCRdb's processing, not the authors', yielded these V and J calls. This sample comprises around 780,000 distinct CDR3 sequences, 56% of them detected only once. The top ten constitute 20% to 30% of the sample.

This clonotype was detected a few times. The antigen it binds to is not known. Base qualities are missing; no much larger clone stands one base away. The germline V gene encodes CDR1 MNHNS and CDR2 SASEGT. V ends up 5 bases short and J 5 bases short, with an unmatched junction base count of 14. Including the terminal cysteine and phenylalanine, the CDR3 comprises 17 residues. Only the CDR3 part of the read is kept: 51 bases, read in frame from the first base. In this chain, TRBV6-1 is recombined with TRBJ2-5, and 10 junctional nucleotides match TRBD2. The receptor comes from a man aged 40-49 years in good health. The specimen was blood. The CDR3 reads CASSPHGLAEGQETQYF. Read as DNA, the sequence is TGTGCCAGCAGTCCACACGGACTAGCGGAGGGGCAGGAGACCCAGTACTTC.